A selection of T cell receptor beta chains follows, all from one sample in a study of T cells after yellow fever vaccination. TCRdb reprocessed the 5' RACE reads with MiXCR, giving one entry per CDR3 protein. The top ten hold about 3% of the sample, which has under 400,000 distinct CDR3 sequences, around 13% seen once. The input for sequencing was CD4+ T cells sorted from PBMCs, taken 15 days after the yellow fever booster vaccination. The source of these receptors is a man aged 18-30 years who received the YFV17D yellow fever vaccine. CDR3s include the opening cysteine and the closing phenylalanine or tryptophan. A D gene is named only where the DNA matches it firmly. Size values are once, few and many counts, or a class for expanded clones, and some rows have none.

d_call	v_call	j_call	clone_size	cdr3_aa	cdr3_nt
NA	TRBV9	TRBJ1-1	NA	CASSPNSRNTEAFF	TGTGCCAGCAGCCCCAATAGCAGAAACACTGAAGCTTTCTTT
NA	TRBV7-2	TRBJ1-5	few	CASTEDQPQHF	TGTGCCAGCACCGAGGATCAGCCCCAGCATTTT
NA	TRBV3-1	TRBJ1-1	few	CASSQVGSSEAFF	TGTGCCAGCAGCCAAGTCGGCAGTTCCGAAGCTTTCTTT
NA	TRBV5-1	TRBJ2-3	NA	CASGSSLADTQYF	TGCGCCAGCGGTTCCTCCCTCGCAGATACGCAGTATTTT
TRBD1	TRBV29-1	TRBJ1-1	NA	CSVLLFKTGEAFF	TGCAGCGTTTTATTATTCAAGACAGGGGAAGCTTTCTTT
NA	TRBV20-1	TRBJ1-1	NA	CSARTGSTEAFF	TGCAGTGCTAGAACAGGGAGCACTGAAGCTTTCTTT
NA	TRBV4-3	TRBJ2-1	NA	CASSQLADSYNEQFF	TGCGCCAGCAGCCAATTAGCGGACTCCTACAATGAGCAGTTCTTC
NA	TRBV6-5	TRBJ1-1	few	CASSSSTSGTEAFF	TGTGCCAGCAGCTCCTCGACGTCTGGAACTGAAGCTTTCTTT
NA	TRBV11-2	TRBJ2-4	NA	CASSSTDSRQLAKNIQYF	TGTGCCAGCAGCTCGACCGACTCCCGACAGCTAGCCAAAAACATTCAGTACTTC
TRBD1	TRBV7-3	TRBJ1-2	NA	CASSQTGVYGYTF	TGTGCCAGCAGCCAAACAGGGGTCTATGGCTACACCTTC
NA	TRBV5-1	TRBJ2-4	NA	CASSLVPGTNIQYF	TGCGCCAGCAGCTTGGTACCAGGGACAAACATTCAGTACTTC
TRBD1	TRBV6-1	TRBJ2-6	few	CASSRDRGSGANVLTF	TGTGCCAGCAGCCGGGACAGAGGGAGCGGGGCCAACGTCCTGACTTTC
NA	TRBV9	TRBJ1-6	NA	CASSVLREGPLHF	TGTGCCAGCAGCGTTCTCAGGGAAGGCCCCCTCCACTTT
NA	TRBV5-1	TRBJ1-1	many	CASSLARGNTEAFF	TGCGCCAGCAGCTTGGCCCGGGGGAACACTGAAGCTTTCTTT
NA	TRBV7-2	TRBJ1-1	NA	CASSLSRPGSRNTEAFF	TGTGCCAGCAGCTTAAGTCGTCCCGGGTCTCGGAACACTGAAGCTTTCTTT
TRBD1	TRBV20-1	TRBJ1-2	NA	CSASRRGQGDYGYTF	TGCAGTGCTAGCCGCAGGGGGCAGGGGGACTATGGCTACACCTTC
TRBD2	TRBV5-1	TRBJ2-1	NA	CASSRGGLDDEQFF	TGCGCCAGCAGTCGGGGGGGCTTAGACGATGAGCAGTTCTTC
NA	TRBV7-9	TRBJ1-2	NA	CASSLERRGEYGYTF	TGTGCCAGCAGCTTAGAGAGGAGGGGAGAATATGGCTACACCTTC
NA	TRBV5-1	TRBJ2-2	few	CASSMEVGANTGELFF	TGCGCCAGCAGCATGGAGGTGGGGGCGAACACCGGGGAGCTGTTTTTT
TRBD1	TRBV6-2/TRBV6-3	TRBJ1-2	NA	CATTDRAPYGYTF	TGTGCCACTACGGACAGGGCGCCCTATGGCTACACCTTC
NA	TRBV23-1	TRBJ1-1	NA	CASRDTEAFF	TGCGCCAGCAGGGACACTGAAGCTTTCTTT
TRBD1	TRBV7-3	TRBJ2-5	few	CASSLRGVAGGRETQYF	TGTGCCAGCAGCTTAAGGGGTGTGGCAGGGGGCAGGGAGACCCAGTACTTC
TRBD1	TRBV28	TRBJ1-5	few	CASSSLRQGVNQPQHF	TGTGCCAGCAGTTCACTACGACAGGGGGTCAATCAGCCCCAGCATTTT
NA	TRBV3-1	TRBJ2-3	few	CASSGRGTDTQYF	TGTGCCAGCAGCGGCCGGGGCACAGATACGCAGTATTTT